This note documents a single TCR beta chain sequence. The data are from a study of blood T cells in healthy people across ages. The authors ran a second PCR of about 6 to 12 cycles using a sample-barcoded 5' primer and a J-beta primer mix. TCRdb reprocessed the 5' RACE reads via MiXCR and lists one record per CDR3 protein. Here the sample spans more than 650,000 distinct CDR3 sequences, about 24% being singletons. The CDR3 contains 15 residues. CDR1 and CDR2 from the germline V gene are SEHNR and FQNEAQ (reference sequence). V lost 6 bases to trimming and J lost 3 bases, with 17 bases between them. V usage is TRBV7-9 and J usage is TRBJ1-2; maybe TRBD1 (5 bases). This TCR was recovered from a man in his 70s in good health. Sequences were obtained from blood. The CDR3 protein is CASRGGPTGDYGYTF. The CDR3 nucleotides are TGTGCCAGCAGAGGCGGCCCAACGGGGGACTATGGCTACACCTTC. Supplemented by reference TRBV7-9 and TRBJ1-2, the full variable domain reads DTGVSQNPRHKITKRGQNVTFRCDPISEHNRLYWYRQTLGQGPEFLTYFQNEAQLEKSRLLSDRFSAERPKGSFSTLEIQRTEQGDSAMYLCASRGGPTGDYGYTFGSGTRLTVV.